One sample yielded the 6 T cell receptor beta chains listed below, sequenced in a study of cytomegalovirus exposure and HLA in healthy donors. Clones were sequenced by immunoSEQ multiplex PCR, and TCRdb holds only the in-frame ones, with some missing. The sample records some 260,000 clones, less than 90% being singletons. The sequenced sample was PBMCs. The receptors derive from a man aged 18 to 30 in good health and CMV-seropositive.

The chain combines TRBV20-1 with TRBJ1-2, with D unclear. Germline assignment: CDR1 DFQATT and CDR2 SNEGSKA (reference sequence). The V gene lost 4 bases and the J gene lost 8 bases, with 8 bases spanning the gap. CDR3 length: 10 amino acids. The CDR3 nucleotides read TGCAGTGCTATCAAGGAGGGCTACACCTTC. As protein: CSAIKEGYTF.

The V and J genes are TRBV4-3 and TRBJ1-2; D perhaps matches TRBD1 (5 bases). The germline V gene has CDR1 LGHNA and CDR2 YSLEER. The CDR3 length is 16 residues. V lost 0 bases and J 5 bases, leaving 16 bases between the germline ends. This CDR3 is CASSQDRPGMGYGYTF. The CDR3 nucleotides read TGCGCCAGCAGCCAAGACAGGCCAGGGATGGGATATGGCTACACCTTC.

The chain joins TRBV7-9 to TRBJ2-1, with 8 bases identical to TRBD2. The CDR3 length is 14 residues. The germline gives CDR1 SEHNR, CDR2 FQNEAQ (reference sequence). Germline trimming cut 8 bases from V and 7 bases from J; bases unmatched to any gene: 10. CDR3 protein: CASLEVAGMNEQFF. CDR3 coding DNA: TGTGCCAGCTTAGAGGTAGCGGGGATGAATGAGCAGTTCTTC.

This chain joins TRBV7-9 and TRBJ1-3, with unresolved D. Trimming took off 1 base at V and 4 bases at J, with 5 bases between the two ends. The CDR3 extends over 13 amino acids. Looked up from germline, CDR1 is SEHNR and CDR2 is FQNEAQ (reference sequence). This chain's CDR3 is CASSLGGGNTIYF. The CDR3 DNA is TGTGCCAGCAGCTTAGGTGGCGGAAACACCATATATTTT.

The chain links TRBV15 to TRBJ1-1, with 7 bases matching TRBD1. Germline trimming cut 3 bases from V and 6 bases from J; bases unmatched to any gene: 10. CDR1 and CDR2 from the germline V gene are LNHNV and YYDKDF (reference sequence). The CDR3 spans 15 residues. The DNA for the CDR3 is TGTGCCACCAGCAGGAGACTCACAGGGGACTCTGAAGCTTTCTTT. It encodes CATSRRLTGDSEAFF. Complete variable domain (other parts from reference TRBV15 and TRBJ1-1): DAMVIQNPRYQVTQFGKPVTLSCSQTLNHNVMYWYQQKSSQAPKLLFHYYDKDFNNEADTPDNFQSRRPNTSFCFLDIRSPGLGDTAMYLCATSRRLTGDSEAFFGQGTRLTVV.

This clone was found once. V is TRBV7-9 and J is TRBJ1-5; D call uncertain. V shed 4 bases and J shed 0 bases, with 7 bases lying between them. The CDR3 extends over 14 amino acids. Germline V gene sequence: CDR1 SEHNR, CDR2 FQNEAQ (reference sequence). The CDR3 reads CASSSIDSNQPQHF. Here the CDR3 DNA reads TGTGCCAGCAGCTCGATAGATAGCAATCAGCCCCAGCATTTT.